This passage covers 31 T cell receptor beta chains from one sample sequenced in a study of OX40 agonist ivuxolimab in advanced cancers. TCRdb's copy holds only in-frame clones and misses some; the assay was immunoSEQ multiplex PCR. The table shows about 26,000 clones, with just under 80% occurring only once. Sequences were derived from CD4+ or CD8+ T cells sorted from blood, sampled in a trial of the OX40 agonist ivuxolimab. The receptor source for this set is an adult with an advanced solid tumor such as melanoma, head and neck, liver or kidney cancer.

This rearrangement joins TRBV19 to TRBJ1-4; D unresolved. The CDR3 spans 15 residues. Trimming took off 4 bases at V and 3 bases at J, with 12 bases between the two ends. Germline lookup yields CDR1 LNHDA and CDR2 SQIVND (reference sequence). The CDR3 region has the DNA TGTGCCAGTAGTAGTTTTGTCCCGGCTAATGAAAAACTGTTTTTT. This gives the protein CASSSFVPANEKLFF. Variable domain in full (rest from reference TRBV19 and TRBJ1-4): DGGITQSPKYLFRKEGQNVTLSCEQNLNHDAMYWYRQDPGQGLRLIYYSQIVNDFQKGDIAEGYSVSREKKESFPLTVTSAQKNPTAFYLCASSSFVPANEKLFFGSGTQLSVL.

The chain couples TRBV6-5 to TRBJ2-1; D perhaps matches TRBD2 (6 bases). Germline lookup yields CDR1 MNHEY and CDR2 SVGAGI. The CDR3 length is 14 residues. V was clipped by 2 bases and J by 5 bases, with 10 bases between them. This chain's CDR3 is CASSYGGFNNEQFF. The DNA for the CDR3 is TGTGCCAGCAGTTACGGGGGGTTCAACAATGAGCAGTTCTTC.

CDR3 region: CASSLSSDFTGELFF. The CDR3 coding sequence is TGTGCCAGCAGCTTATCTAGCGATTTCACCGGGGAGCTGTTTTTT. The V call is TRBV7-3, the J call TRBJ2-2; possibly TRBD2 for D (6 bases). From germline, CDR1 is SGHTA and CDR2 FQGTGA. Trimming left V 2 bases short and J 4 bases short, with 11 bases between. The CDR3 length is 15 residues.

This chain joins TRBV7-6 and TRBJ2-2; possible D gene TRBD2, 6 bases. The CDR3 extends over 16 amino acids. Trimming took off 4 bases at V and 3 bases at J, with 15 bases between the two ends. CDR1 SGHVS and CDR2 FNYEAQ come from the germline V gene. CDR3 residues: CASSSGGRGHTGELFF. CDR3 in DNA: TGTGCCAGCAGCTCCGGGGGTAGAGGGCACACCGGGGAGCTGTTTTTT.

The CDR3 reads CASSPTGAGQPQHF. CDR3 nucleotides: TGCGCCAGCAGCCCGACAGGGGCTGGACAGCCCCAGCATTTT. The chain links TRBV4-1 to TRBJ1-5; 8 nucleotides match TRBD1. The germline gives CDR1 MGHRA, CDR2 YSYEKL. The CDR3 has 14 amino acids. Trimming took 4 bases from V and 7 from J; bases not matched to a gene: 6.

The chain combines TRBV4-1 with TRBJ2-3; TRBD2 agrees at 9 bases. This CDR3 comprises 15 residues. Trimming cost V 8 bases and J 3 bases; bases outside gene matches: 9. CDR1 and CDR2 from the germline V gene are MGHRA and YSYEKL. CDR3 sequence (DNA): TGCGCCAGCTTAGTGAGGCGGGAGGGGACAGATACGCAGTATTTT. Its translation: CASLVRREGTDTQYF.

The genes are TRBV7-9 and TRBJ2-1; D not resolved. The germline V and J ends were trimmed by 6 bases and 8 bases, with 11 bases remaining between them. Per the germline V gene, CDR1 is SEHNR and CDR2 is FQNEAQ (reference sequence). There are 12 residues in the CDR3. The chain's CDR3 is CASRDRYDEQFF. In DNA form, the CDR3 reads TGTGCCAGCAGGGACCGTTACGATGAGCAGTTCTTC. Full variable domain (remainder filled in from reference TRBV7-9 and TRBJ2-1): DTGVSQNPRHKITKRGQNVTFRCDPISEHNRLYWYRQTLGQGPEFLTYFQNEAQLEKSRLLSDRFSAERPKGSFSTLEIQRTEQGDSAMYLCASRDRYDEQFFGPGTRLTVL.

The chain couples TRBV18 to TRBJ1-1; unclear D gene. V lost 0 bases and J lost 0, with 14 bases in between. CDR1 and CDR2 from the germline V gene are KGHSH and LQKENI. The CDR3 consists of 17 residues. As DNA, the CDR3 is TGTGCCAGCTCACCACCTCTCAGCTGGAGTATGAACACTGAAGCTTTCTTT. It is translated as CASSPPLSWSMNTEAFF. Full variable domain (outside the CDR3, taken from reference TRBV18 and TRBJ1-1): NAGVMQNPRHLVRRRGQEARLRCSPMKGHSHVYWYRQLPEEGLKFMVYLQKENIIDESGMPKERFSAEFPKEGPSILRIQQVVRGDSAAYFCASSPPLSWSMNTEAFFGQGTRLTVV.

This clone was seen a handful of times. A read error is possible here, since a much larger clone lies one base away. The rearrangement uses TRBV7-6 and TRBJ1-1, with D unclear. The CDR3 has 13 residues. V gave up 1 base and J gave up 1 base, with 4 bases separating them. Germline V gives CDR1 SGHVS, CDR2 FNYEAQ. The CDR3 DNA is TGTGCCAGCAGCTTAGGGGCGAACACTGAAGCTTTCTTT. Translation gives CASSLGANTEAFF.

This clone has a handful of counts. V is TRBV4-1 and J is TRBJ1-5; D call uncertain. V was trimmed by 1 base and J by 6 bases, leaving 7 bases between them. The V gene's germline CDR1 is MGHRA and CDR2 YSYEKL. This CDR3 contains 13 residues. CDR3 nucleotide sequence: TGCGCCAGCAGCCAAGTTGAAGGTCAGCCCCAGCATTTT. Protein sequence: CASSQVEGQPQHF.

V and J are TRBV9 and TRBJ1-1, with no clear D. The CDR3 covers 12 residues. The germline gives CDR1 SGDLS, CDR2 YYNGEE. Trimming pared 3 bases from V and 0 bases from J, leaving 3 bases between. CDR3 residues: CASSDLNTEAFF. For the CDR3, the DNA is TGTGCCAGCAGCGATCTGAACACTGAAGCTTTCTTT.

V and J are TRBV27 and TRBJ2-3; no clear D. The CDR3 is made up of 13 amino acids. The V end lost 3 bases, the J end lost 2 bases, and 6 bases lay between the germline ends. Germline lookup yields CDR1 MNHEY and CDR2 SMNVEV (reference sequence). CDR3 sequence reads: CASSLDNTDTQYF. DNA of the CDR3: TGTGCCAGCAGTTTGGATAACACAGATACGCAGTATTTT.

This clone was observed once. The V gene is TRBV7-9, the J gene TRBJ2-1; no firm D call. Germline V CDR1 and CDR2: SEHNR, FQNEAQ (reference sequence). V lost 5 bases and J 7 bases, leaving 21 bases between the germline ends. CDR3 length equals 16 residues. This CDR3 is CASSLRAGLIANEQFF. The CDR3 nucleotides read TGTGCCAGCAGCCTAAGGGCAGGCTTAATCGCAAATGAGCAGTTCTTC.

The DNA for the CDR3 is TGTGCCAGTAGGGGTAGCGGGAGGTCTAGGGACATTCAGTACTTC. The encoded protein is CASRGSGRSRDIQYF. The chain uses TRBV19 and TRBJ2-4; 10 nucleotides line up with TRBD2. The CDR3 is 15 amino acids. The J segment lost 8 bases and the V segment lost 6 bases, leaving 10 bases of the junction unmatched. Looked up from germline, CDR1 is LNHDA and CDR2 is SQIVND (reference sequence). The full variable domain, completed using reference TRBV19 and TRBJ2-4, is DGGITQSPKYLFRKEGQNVTLSCEQNLNHDAMYWYRQDPGQGLRLIYYSQIVNDFQKGDIAEGYSVSREKKESFPLTVTSAQKNPTAFYLCASRGSGRSRDIQYFGAGTRLSVL.

The chain combines TRBV6-5 with TRBJ1-1; D is undetermined. V lost 2 bases and J lost 5, with 9 bases in between. Germline V gene sequence: CDR1 MNHEY, CDR2 SVGAGI. The length of the CDR3 is 13 residues. The chain's CDR3 is CASSYQRITEAFF. The CDR3 DNA follows: TGTGCCAGCAGTTACCAAAGGATTACTGAAGCTTTCTTT.

The rearrangement uses TRBV10-3 and TRBJ2-7; 8 nucleotides agree with TRBD1. The trim removed 10 bases at V and 3 bases at J, leaving 11 bases unmatched. CDR3 length: 14 amino acids. Per germline, CDR1 ENHRY and CDR2 SYGVKD. In nucleotides, the CDR3 is TGTGCCAGTCAGGGGGCGGAGAATTTCTACGAGCAGTACTTC. It translates to CASQGAENFYEQYF.

This chain connects TRBV5-4 to TRBJ1-5, with 7 nucleotides matching TRBD1. There are 13 residues in the CDR3. Germline CDR1 SGHNT, CDR2 YYREEE (reference sequence). V trimming: 1 base; J trimming: 7 bases; junction bases outside the gene matches: 2. The CDR3 is CASSLSGGQPQHF. The CDR3, as DNA: TGTGCCAGCAGCTTGTCAGGGGGACAGCCCCAGCATTTT.

The chain recombines TRBV27 with TRBJ1-5; no firm D call. The CDR3 sequence is 15 residues long. Germline V CDR1 and CDR2: MNHEY, SMNVEV (reference sequence). Deletions cut 1 base from V and 4 bases from J, with 11 bases between. The CDR3 sequence: CASSLLGGNNQPQHF. The CDR3 DNA is TGTGCCAGCAGTTTATTGGGAGGGAATAATCAGCCCCAGCATTTT.

This chain joins TRBV19 and TRBJ2-1, with 7 bases matching TRBD1. After removal of 10 bases from V and 5 bases from J, the junction contained 14 bases not matched to a gene. The CDR3 runs 15 residues. Germline CDR1 is LNHDA and CDR2 is SQIVND (reference sequence). CDR3 amino acids: CATQTGQGYHNEQFF. The CDR3 region has the DNA TGTGCCACCCAGACAGGGCAGGGGTACCACAATGAGCAGTTCTTC.

The CDR3 spells CASSLPSGYTEAFF. The CDR3 bases are TGTGCCAGCAGCCTCCCATCGGGGTACACTGAAGCTTTCTTT. The rearrangement joins TRBV6-1 to TRBJ1-1, with D hard to call. CDR1 and CDR2 (germline): MNHNS, SASEGT. This CDR3 comprises 14 residues. The ends were cut back, 6 bases at V and 3 bases at J, with 14 bases in the middle.

The chain uses TRBV6-5 and TRBJ2-2; D not certain. The length of the CDR3 is 14 residues. Trimming removed 6 bases from V and 0 bases from J, with 8 bases in between. The germline CDR1 and CDR2 sequences are MNHEY and SVGAGI. CDR3 region: CASSLESNTGELFF. The CDR3 nucleotides are TGTGCCAGCAGCCTCGAGTCGAACACCGGGGAGCTGTTTTTT.

As to this clone: A far bigger clonotype differs at one base, so this is likely a read error. The chain's CDR3 is CASSEGASQDNQPQHF. For the CDR3, the DNA is TGTGCCAGCAGTGAAGGGGCCAGTCAGGATAATCAGCCCCAGCATTTT. The chain is built from TRBV6-4 and TRBJ1-5, with a tentative D call TRBD1 (5 bases). Trimming cost V 3 bases and J 4 bases, with 16 bases left between them. The germline V gene has CDR1 MRHNA and CDR2 SNTAGT. The CDR3 runs 16 residues.

V gene TRBV29-1 combines with J gene TRBJ2-7; TRBD2 aligns across 11 bases. This CDR3 is built from 15 residues. Trimming removed 3 bases from V and 2 bases from J; junction bases left unmatched: 6. The V gene's germline CDR1 is SQVTM and CDR2 ANQGSEA. The CDR3 region is CSVDGLAGGPYEQYF. CDR3 nucleotide sequence: TGCAGCGTTGACGGCCTAGCGGGAGGCCCCTACGAGCAGTACTTC.

The rearrangement joins TRBV7-9 to TRBJ1-2, with D perhaps matching TRBD1 (6 bases). Germline loops: CDR1 SEHNR, CDR2 FQNEAQ (reference sequence). CDR3 size: 16 residues. V lost 4 bases, J lost 2 bases, and 17 bases lay in between. CDR3 protein: CASSSWRGSQNYGYTF. The CDR3 bases are TGTGCCAGCAGCTCGTGGAGGGGGTCCCAAAACTATGGCTACACCTTC.

This clone is a singleton in its sample. This sequence joins TRBV30 and TRBJ1-1; D remains ambiguous. This CDR3 region has 11 residues. Trimming took off 8 bases at V and 1 base at J, with 8 bases between the two ends. The germline gives CDR1 GTSNPN, CDR2 SVGIG (reference sequence). Written as DNA, the CDR3 is TGTGCCCACCACGAGAACACTGAAGCTTTCTTT. This sequence encodes CAHHENTEAFF.

This chain links TRBV19 with TRBJ1-1; TRBD1 agrees at 10 bases. CDR3 size: 15 residues. Germline CDR1 is LNHDA and CDR2 is SQIVND (reference sequence). The junction had 4 bases not matched to a gene; V was cut back by 5 bases and J by 1 base. CDR3 sequence (DNA): TGTGCCAGTAGTTCCGGGACAGGGGCGAACACTGAAGCTTTCTTT. Its protein is CASSSGTGANTEAFF.

This clone is labeled as medium-sized. J is TRBJ1-5 and V is TRBV4-1; D uncertain. CDR3 length: 13 residues. V was pared by 2 bases and J by 4 bases, with 6 bases between. Germline values: CDR1 MGHRA, CDR2 YSYEKL. The CDR3 DNA is TGCGCCAGCAGCCAATCCGGAAATCAGCCCCAGCATTTT. It codes for CASSQSGNQPQHF.

This clone was observed a single time. The chain links TRBV7-2 to TRBJ2-7, with a tentative D call TRBD1 (5 bases). The CDR3 length is 16 residues. CDR1 is SGHTA, CDR2 FQGNSA, per germline. V shed 3 bases and J shed 6 bases, with 21 bases lying between them. This CDR3 is CASSFPGRAGLIEQYF. The DNA for the CDR3 is TGTGCCAGCAGCTTTCCGGGTCGGGCAGGGTTGATCGAGCAGTACTTC.

Points on this clone: The junction does not match germline at one end; this may be a read error. The rearrangement links TRBV27 to TRBJ1-2; 7 positions match TRBD1. This CDR3 comprises 14 residues. Germline V gives CDR1 MNHEY, CDR2 SMNVEV (reference sequence). The CDR3 coding sequence is TGTGCCAGCAGTTCCCCCCGGGACAGAAGGAATCTCTCCTTC. It translates to CASSSPRDRRNLSF.

J is TRBJ2-7 and V is TRBV28; D is uncertain. V gave up 1 base and J gave up 4 bases, with 14 bases separating them. CDR3 length: 15 amino acids. In germline, CDR1 is MDHEN, CDR2 SYDVKM. The CDR3 here is CASSLLSSFSYEQYF. The CDR3 DNA reads TGTGCCAGCAGTTTATTGTCCTCTTTTTCATACGAGCAGTACTTC.

The V gene is TRBV18, the J gene TRBJ2-7; perhaps TRBD1 as D (6 bases). Germline V gene data show CDR1 as KGHSH and CDR2 as LQKENI. This CDR3 comprises 14 residues. Trimming removed 3 bases from V and 0 bases from J, with 9 bases in between. The CDR3 spells CASSPGQPSYEQYF. CDR3 in DNA: TGTGCCAGCTCACCTGGACAGCCCTCCTACGAGCAGTACTTC.